This TCR beta chain stems from a study of T cells after yellow fever vaccination. TCRdb re-called the 5' RACE reads with MiXCR, one entry per CDR3 protein. The table has more than 450,000 distinct CDR3 sequences, just over 20% seen once; the top ten hold about 17%. The V end lost 3 bases, the J end lost 4 bases, and 12 bases lay between the germline ends. The CDR3 is made up of 14 amino acids. Germline CDR1 reads ENHRY; CDR2 reads SYGVKD. The clonotype originates from a man younger than 30 who received the YFV17D yellow fever vaccine. The material sequenced was PBMCs, taken 20 to 25 days after the first yellow fever vaccination. This chain joins TRBV10-3 and TRBJ2-5; the D call may be TRBD1 or TRBD2 (6 bases each). Here the CDR3 DNA reads TGTGCCATCAGTGAACGGGGGACAACAGAGACCCAGTACTTC. Amino acid sequence: CAISERGTTETQYF.